Reported below is one TCR beta chain. This CDR3 has 15 residues. CDR1 and CDR2 from the germline V gene are LNHDA and SQIVND (reference sequence). V lost 2 bases, J lost 4 bases, and 3 bases stayed unmatched. This sample is part of a study of PD-L1 blockade in urothelial cancer. Overall study context: It was in 2014 that patients started atezolizumab at 1,200 mg intravenously every 3 weeks. As for prior chemotherapy regimens, patients had received 0 to 3. The analyses of blood took place 3 weeks (second dose) and 6 weeks after treatment start.

Synthetic templates analogous to TCR were spiked into all PCRs individually. The assay was immunoSEQ multiplex PCR, and TCRdb's table has in-frame clones only and misses some. The sample shows roughly 90,000 clones, roughly nine tenths of them seen only once. Sequenced here: PBMCs, sampled around atezolizumab (anti-PD-L1) treatment. This receptor was taken from a man aged 55 to 70 with urothelial cancer. The chain combines TRBV19 with TRBJ2-7; 12 bases fit TRBD1. The CDR3 loop reads CASSISGQGAYEQYF. The CDR3 DNA reads as TGTGCCAGTAGTATATCGGGACAGGGGGCATACGAGCAGTACTTC.